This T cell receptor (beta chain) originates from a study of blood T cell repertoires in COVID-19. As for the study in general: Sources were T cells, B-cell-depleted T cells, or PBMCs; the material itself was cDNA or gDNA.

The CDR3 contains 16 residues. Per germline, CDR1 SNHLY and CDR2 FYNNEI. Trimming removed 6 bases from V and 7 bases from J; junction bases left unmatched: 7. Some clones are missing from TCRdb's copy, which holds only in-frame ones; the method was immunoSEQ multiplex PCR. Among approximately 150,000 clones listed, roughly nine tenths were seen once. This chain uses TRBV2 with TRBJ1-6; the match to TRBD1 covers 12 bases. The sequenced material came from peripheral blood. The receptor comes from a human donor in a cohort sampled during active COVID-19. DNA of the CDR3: TGTGCCAGCAGGACCGGGACAGGGGGCGGGAATTCACCCCTCCACTTT. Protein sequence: CASRTGTGGGNSPLHF.